The present T cell receptor (beta chain) was sequenced within a study of T cell responses to AZD1222 COVID-19 vaccine. Overall study results and limits: Only five or six people who got AZD1222 tested seropositive at baseline. White British people made up most donors, females outnumbered males, and clonal diversity was possibly underestimated. Epitopes outside B.1.351 and B.1.1.7 mutated regions reportedly drew nearly half of spike TCRs. Dominant at 160-218 and 743-854, vaccine-associated CD4 TCRs also spanned spike.

The V end lost 3 bases, the J end lost 4 bases, and 9 bases lay between the germline ends. Germline values: CDR1 LGHNT, CDR2 FRNRAP. The CDR3 runs 13 residues. In the case of this clone: No antigen is known for it.

Clones were read by immunoSEQ multiplex PCR, and TCRdb kept only the in-frame ones, dropping some. The sample gives 100,000 to 150,000 clones, 75% to 90% of which show up once; under 1.5% is in the top ten. Source: peripheral blood, taken on day 0 of AZD1222 vaccination. The rearrangement joins TRBV12-5 to TRBJ1-1, with D maybe TRBD1 (5 bases). The clonotype was recovered from an adult in good health. CDR3 sequence (DNA): TGTGCTAGTGGTTTCGGGGCGGTCACTGAAGCTTTCTTT. It is translated as CASGFGAVTEAFF.